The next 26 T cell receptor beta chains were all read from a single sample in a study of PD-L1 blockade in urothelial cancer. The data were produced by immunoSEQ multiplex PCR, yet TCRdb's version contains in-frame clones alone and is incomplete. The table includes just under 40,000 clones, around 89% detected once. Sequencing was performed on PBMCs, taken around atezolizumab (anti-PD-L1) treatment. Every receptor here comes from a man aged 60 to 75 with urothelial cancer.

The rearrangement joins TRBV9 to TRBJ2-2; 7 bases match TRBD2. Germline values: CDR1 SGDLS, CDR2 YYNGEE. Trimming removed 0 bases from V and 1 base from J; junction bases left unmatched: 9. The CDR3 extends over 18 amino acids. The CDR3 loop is CASSVAMRGSGNTGELFF. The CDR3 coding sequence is TGTGCCAGCAGCGTAGCGATGCGGGGGAGTGGGAACACCGGGGAGCTGTTTTTT.

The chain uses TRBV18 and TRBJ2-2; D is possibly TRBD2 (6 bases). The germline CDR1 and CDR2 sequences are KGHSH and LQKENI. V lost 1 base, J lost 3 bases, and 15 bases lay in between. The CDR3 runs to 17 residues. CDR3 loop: CASSPLVEGLYTGELFF. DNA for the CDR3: TGTGCCAGCTCACCACTCGTTGAGGGACTGTACACCGGGGAGCTGTTTTTT.

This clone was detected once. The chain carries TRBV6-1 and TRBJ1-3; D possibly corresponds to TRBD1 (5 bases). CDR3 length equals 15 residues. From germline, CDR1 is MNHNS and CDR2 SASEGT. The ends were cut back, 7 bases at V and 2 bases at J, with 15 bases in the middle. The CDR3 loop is CASIGRAGTGNTIYF. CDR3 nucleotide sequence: TGTGCCAGCATAGGCAGGGCAGGAACTGGAAACACCATATATTTT.

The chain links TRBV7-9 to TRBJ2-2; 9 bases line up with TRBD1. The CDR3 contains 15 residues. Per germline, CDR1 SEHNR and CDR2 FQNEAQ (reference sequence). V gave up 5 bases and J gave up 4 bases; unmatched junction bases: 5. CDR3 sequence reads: CASSPGTGFTGELFF. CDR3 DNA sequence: TGTGCCAGCAGCCCGGGGACAGGGTTCACCGGGGAGCTGTTTTTT.

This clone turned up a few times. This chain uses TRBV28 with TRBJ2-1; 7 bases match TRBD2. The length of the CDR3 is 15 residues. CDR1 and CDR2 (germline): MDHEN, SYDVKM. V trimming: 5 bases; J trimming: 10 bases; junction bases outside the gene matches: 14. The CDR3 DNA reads TGTGCCAGCAGTCCCACTGCGGGACTACCCTCAGAGCAGTTCTTC. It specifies CASSPTAGLPSEQFF.

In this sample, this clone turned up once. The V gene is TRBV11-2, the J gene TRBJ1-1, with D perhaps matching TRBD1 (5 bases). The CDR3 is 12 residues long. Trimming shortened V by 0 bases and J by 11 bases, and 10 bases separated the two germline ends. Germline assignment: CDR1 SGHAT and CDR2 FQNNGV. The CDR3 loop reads CASSLDQGRAFF. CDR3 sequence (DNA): TGTGCCAGCAGCTTAGATCAGGGTAGGGCTTTCTTT. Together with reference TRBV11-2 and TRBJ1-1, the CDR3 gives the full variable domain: EAGVAQSPRYKIIEKRQSVAFWCNPISGHATLYWYQQILGQGPKLLIQFQNNGVVDDSQLPKDRFSAERLKGVDSTLKIQPAKLEDSAVYLCASSLDQGRAFFGQGTRLTVV.

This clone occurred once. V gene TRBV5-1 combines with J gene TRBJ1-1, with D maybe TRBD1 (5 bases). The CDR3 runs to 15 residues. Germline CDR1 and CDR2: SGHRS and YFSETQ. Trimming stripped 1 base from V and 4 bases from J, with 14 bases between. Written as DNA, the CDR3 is TGCGCCAGCAGCTTGTCTGGGGGGAGGACCACTGAAGCTTTCTTT. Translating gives CASSLSGGRTTEAFF. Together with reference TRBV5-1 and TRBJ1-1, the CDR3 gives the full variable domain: KAGVTQTPRYLIKTRGQQVTLSCSPISGHRSVSWYQQTPGQGLQFLFEYFSETQRNKGNFPGRFSGRQFSNSRSEMNVSTLELGDSALYLCASSLSGGRTTEAFFGQGTRLTVV.

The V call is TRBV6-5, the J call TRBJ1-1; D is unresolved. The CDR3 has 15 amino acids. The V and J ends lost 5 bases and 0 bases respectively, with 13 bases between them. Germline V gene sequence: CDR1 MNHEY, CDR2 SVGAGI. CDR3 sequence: CASSGVAGVNTEAFF. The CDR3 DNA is TGTGCCAGCAGTGGGGTGGCGGGTGTGAACACTGAAGCTTTCTTT.

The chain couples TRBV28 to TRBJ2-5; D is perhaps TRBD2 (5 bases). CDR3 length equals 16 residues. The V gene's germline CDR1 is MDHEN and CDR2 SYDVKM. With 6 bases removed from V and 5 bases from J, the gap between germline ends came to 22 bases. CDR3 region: CASSRGRQFSTETQYF. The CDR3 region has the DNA TGTGCCAGCAGCCGGGGAAGGCAGTTCTCCACCGAGACCCAGTACTTC.

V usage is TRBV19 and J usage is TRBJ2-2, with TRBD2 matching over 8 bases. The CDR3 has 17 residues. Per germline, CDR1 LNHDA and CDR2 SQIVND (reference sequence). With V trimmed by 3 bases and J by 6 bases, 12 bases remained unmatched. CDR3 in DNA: TGTGCCAGTAGTATGAAGTTCGGGAGGGCCGGTTCCGGGGAGCTGTTTTTT. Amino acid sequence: CASSMKFGRAGSGELFF.

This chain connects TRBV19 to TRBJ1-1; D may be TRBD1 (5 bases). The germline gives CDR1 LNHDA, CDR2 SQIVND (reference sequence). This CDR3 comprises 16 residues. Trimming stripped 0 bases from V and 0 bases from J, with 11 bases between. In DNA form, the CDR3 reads TGTGCCAGTAGTATAGACCCAACAGGAATGAACACTGAAGCTTTCTTT. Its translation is CASSIDPTGMNTEAFF.

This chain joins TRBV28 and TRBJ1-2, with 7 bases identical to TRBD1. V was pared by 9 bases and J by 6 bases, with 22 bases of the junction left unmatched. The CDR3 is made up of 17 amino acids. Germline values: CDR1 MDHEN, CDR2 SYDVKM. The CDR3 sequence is CASSWRGQPLRVDGYTF. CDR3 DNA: TGTGCCAGTTCTTGGCGGGGACAGCCCCTACGGGTGGATGGCTACACCTTC.

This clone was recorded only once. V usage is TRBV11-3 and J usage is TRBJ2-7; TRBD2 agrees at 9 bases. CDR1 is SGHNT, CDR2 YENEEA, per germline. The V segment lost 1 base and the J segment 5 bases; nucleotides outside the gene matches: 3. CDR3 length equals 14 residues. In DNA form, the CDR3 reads TGTGCCAGCAGCTTAGTTAGCGGGAGCGACGAGCAGTACTTC. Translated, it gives CASSLVSGSDEQYF.

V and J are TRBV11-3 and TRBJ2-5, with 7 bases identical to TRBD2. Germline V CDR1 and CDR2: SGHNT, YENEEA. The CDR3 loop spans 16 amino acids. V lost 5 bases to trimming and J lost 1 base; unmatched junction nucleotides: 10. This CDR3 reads CASSPMWGGVQETQYF. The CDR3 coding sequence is TGTGCCAGCAGCCCGATGTGGGGGGGTGTCCAAGAGACCCAGTACTTC.

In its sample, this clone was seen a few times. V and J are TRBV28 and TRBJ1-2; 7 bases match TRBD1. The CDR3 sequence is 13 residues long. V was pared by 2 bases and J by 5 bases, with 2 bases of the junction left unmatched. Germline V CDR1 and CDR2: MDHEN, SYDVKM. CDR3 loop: CASSLGQAYGYTF. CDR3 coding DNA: TGTGCCAGCAGTTTAGGACAGGCATATGGCTACACCTTC.

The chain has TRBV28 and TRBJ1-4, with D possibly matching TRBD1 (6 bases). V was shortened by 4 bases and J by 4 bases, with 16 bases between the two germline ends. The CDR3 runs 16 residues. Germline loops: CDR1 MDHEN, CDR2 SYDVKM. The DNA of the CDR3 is TGTGCCAGCAGTTCTCCCCGGCAGGGGCATAATGAAAAACTGTTTTTT. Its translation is CASSSPRQGHNEKLFF.

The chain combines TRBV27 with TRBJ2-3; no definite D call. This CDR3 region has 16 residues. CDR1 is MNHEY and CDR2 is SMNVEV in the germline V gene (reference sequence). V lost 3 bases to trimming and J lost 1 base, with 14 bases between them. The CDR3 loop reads CASSFDADLGTDTQYF. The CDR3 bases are TGTGCCAGCAGTTTCGATGCAGATTTGGGCACAGATACGCAGTATTTT.

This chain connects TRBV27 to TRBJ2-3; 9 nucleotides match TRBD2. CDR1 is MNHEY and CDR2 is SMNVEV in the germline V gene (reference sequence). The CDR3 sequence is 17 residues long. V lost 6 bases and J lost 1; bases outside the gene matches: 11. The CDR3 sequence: CASSPRGGGAGTDTQYF. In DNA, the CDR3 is TGTGCCAGCAGCCCCCGAGGCGGGGGGGCCGGCACAGATACGCAGTATTTT.

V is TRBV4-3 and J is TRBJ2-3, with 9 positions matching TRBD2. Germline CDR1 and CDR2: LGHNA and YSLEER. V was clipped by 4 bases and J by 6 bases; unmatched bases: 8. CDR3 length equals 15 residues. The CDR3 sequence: CASSRRGGASDTQYF. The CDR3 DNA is TGCGCCAGCAGCCGGCGGGGGGGGGCCTCCGATACGCAGTATTTT.

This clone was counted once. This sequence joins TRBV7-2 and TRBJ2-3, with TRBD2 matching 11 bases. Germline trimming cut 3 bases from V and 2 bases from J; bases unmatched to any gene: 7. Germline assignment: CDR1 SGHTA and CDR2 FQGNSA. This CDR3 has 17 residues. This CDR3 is CASSFSGTSGYTDTQYF. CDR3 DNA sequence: TGTGCCAGCAGCTTCTCCGGGACTAGCGGCTACACAGATACGCAGTATTTT.

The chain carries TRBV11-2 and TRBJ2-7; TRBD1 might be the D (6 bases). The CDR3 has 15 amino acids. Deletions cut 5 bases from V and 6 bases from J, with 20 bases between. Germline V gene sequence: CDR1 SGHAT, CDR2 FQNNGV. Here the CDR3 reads CASSPLGAGLGEQYF. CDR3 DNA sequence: TGTGCCAGCAGCCCACTGGGGGCAGGGTTAGGCGAGCAGTACTTC.

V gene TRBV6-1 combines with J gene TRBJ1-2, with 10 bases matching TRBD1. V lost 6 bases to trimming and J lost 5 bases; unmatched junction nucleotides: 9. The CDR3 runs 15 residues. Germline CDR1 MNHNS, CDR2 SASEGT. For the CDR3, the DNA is TGTGCCAGCAGCCAGACAGGGGGCGACAGGTATGGCTACACCTTC. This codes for CASSQTGGDRYGYTF.

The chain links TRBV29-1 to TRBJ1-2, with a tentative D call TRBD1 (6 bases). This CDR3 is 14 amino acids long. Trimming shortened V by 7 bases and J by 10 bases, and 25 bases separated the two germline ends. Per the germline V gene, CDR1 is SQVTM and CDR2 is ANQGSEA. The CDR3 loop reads CSALPTTGHFTYTF. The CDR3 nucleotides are TGCAGCGCATTACCTACCACAGGGCATTTTACCTACACCTTC. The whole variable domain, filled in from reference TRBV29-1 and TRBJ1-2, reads SAVISQKPSRDICQRGTSLTIQCQVDSQVTMMFWYRQQPGQSLTLIATANQGSEATYESGFVIDKFPISRPNLTFSTLTVSNMSPEDSSIYLCSALPTTGHFTYTFGSGTRLTVV.

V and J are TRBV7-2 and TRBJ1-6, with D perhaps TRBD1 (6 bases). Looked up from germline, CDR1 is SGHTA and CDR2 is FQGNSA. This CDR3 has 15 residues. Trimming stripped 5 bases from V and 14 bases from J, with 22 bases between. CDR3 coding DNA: TGTGCCAGCAGCCCCCCAGACAGGTGGCTAAAAACCCTCCACTTT. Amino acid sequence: CASSPPDRWLKTLHF.

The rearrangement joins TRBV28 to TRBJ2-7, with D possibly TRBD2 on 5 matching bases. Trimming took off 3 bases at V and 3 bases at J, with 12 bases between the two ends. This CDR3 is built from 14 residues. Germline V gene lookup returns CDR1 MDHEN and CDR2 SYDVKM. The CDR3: CASSFPRDSYEQYF. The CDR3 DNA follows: TGTGCCAGCAGTTTCCCTCGGGATAGCTACGAGCAGTACTTC.

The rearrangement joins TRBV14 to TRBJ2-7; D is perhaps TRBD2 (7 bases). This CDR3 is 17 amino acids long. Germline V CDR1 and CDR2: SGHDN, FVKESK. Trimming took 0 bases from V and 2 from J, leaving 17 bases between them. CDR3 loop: CASSQERGGRLTYEQYF. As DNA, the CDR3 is TGTGCCAGCAGCCAAGAGAGGGGGGGGCGGTTGACCTACGAGCAGTACTTC.